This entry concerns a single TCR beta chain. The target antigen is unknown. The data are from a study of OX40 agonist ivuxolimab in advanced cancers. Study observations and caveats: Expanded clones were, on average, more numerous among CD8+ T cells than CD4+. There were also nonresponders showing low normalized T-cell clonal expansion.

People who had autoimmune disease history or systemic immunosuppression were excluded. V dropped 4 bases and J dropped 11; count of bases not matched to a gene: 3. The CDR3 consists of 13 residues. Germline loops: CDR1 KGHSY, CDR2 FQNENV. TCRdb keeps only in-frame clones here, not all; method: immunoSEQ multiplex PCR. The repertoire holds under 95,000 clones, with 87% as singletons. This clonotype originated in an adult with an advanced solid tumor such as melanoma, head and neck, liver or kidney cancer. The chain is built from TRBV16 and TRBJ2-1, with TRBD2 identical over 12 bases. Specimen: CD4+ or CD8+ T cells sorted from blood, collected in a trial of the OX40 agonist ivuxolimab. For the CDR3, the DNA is TGTGCCAGCAGCCCCGGACTAGCGGGAAAGCAGTTCTTC. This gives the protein CASSPGLAGKQFF.